Below, 18 T cell receptor beta chains from the same sample are listed, as sequenced in a study of T cells in Graves' hyperthyroidism and ophthalmopathy. Researchers took RNA transcripts and amplified the TCR beta CDR3 regions from them. During a first-round RT-PCR of the TCR CDR3, the HTBI primer set was used. TCRdb itself ran the multiplex PCR reads through MiXCR, one entry per CDR3 protein. The table records hundreds of thousands of distinct CDR3 sequences, roughly 15% of them present only once. Sample: blood. These receptors originate from a woman in her thirties with Graves' hyperthyroidism.

This clonotype was picked up many times. The chain uses TRBV28 and TRBJ1-5; D is possibly TRBD1 (5 bases). Germline CDR1 reads MDHEN; CDR2 reads SYDVKM. The CDR3 totals 15 residues. The V end was cut by 2 bases, the J end by 7 bases, with 15 bases between. CDR3 protein: CASSLRQGVLQPQHF. In nucleotides, the CDR3 is TGTGCCAGCAGTTTACGGCAGGGAGTCTTACAGCCCCAGCATTTT.

This chain links TRBV15 with TRBJ2-4; TRBD1 agrees at 8 bases. The ends lost 4 bases at V and 0 bases at J; junction bases unmatched: 5. From germline, CDR1 is LNHNV and CDR2 YYDKDF (reference sequence). This CDR3 contains 16 residues. CDR3 sequence (DNA): TGTGCCACCAGCACTAACAGGGGGATAGCCAAAAACATTCAGTACTTC. Protein product: CATSTNRGIAKNIQYF.

This clonotype appeared a single time. The rearrangement uses TRBV20-1 and TRBJ1-5; no definite D call. This CDR3 comprises 12 residues. Germline loops: CDR1 DFQATT, CDR2 SNEGSKA (reference sequence). Trimming pared 6 bases from V and 5 bases from J, leaving 11 bases between. The CDR3 sequence: CSAKRSDQPQHF. Here the CDR3 DNA reads TGCAGTGCCAAACGGTCGGATCAGCCCCAGCATTTT.

In this sample, this clonotype turned up once. V and J are TRBV5-4 and TRBJ2-1; no firm D call. Looked up from germline, CDR1 is SGHNT and CDR2 is YYREEE (reference sequence). The CDR3 has 13 amino acids. Trimming took 4 bases from V and 2 from J, leaving 7 bases between them. The chain's CDR3 is CASSDVTYNEQFF. The CDR3 nucleotides are TGTGCCAGCAGCGACGTGACCTACAATGAGCAGTTCTTC. The whole variable domain, remainder taken from reference TRBV5-4 and TRBJ2-1, is ETGVTQSPTHLIKTRGQQVTLRCSSQSGHNTVSWYQQALGQGPQFIFQYYREEENGRGNFPPRFSGLQFPNYSSELNVNALELDDSALYLCASSDVTYNEQFFGPGTRLTVL.

The chain combines TRBV6-6 with TRBJ2-4; TRBD2 matches at 7 bases. Germline trimming cut 0 bases from V and 4 bases from J; bases unmatched to any gene: 3. This CDR3 spans 15 amino acids. Germline V lookup: CDR1 MNHNY, CDR2 SVGAGI (reference sequence). CDR3 in DNA: TGTGCCAGCAGTTACTCGTGGGAGGGGAAAAACATTCAGTACTTC. Protein product: CASSYSWEGKNIQYF.

As for this clonotype: A much larger clonotype is one base distant, so this may be a read error. The chain links TRBV3-1 to TRBJ2-1; D ambiguous. Germline V gene sequence: CDR1 LGHDT, CDR2 YNNKEL (reference sequence). The CDR3 consists of 13 residues. This CDR3 is CGSSQVRYNEQFF. The CDR3 bases are TGTGGCAGCAGCCAAGTTAGGTACAATGAGCAGTTCTTC.

This clonotype was observed many times. The genes are TRBV30 and TRBJ2-5; 7 nucleotides align to TRBD1. Per the germline V gene, CDR1 is GTSNPN and CDR2 is SVGIG (reference sequence). The CDR3 covers 14 residues. The V gene end was trimmed by 3 bases and the J gene end by 0 bases; junction bases not matched to a gene: 4. CDR3 in DNA: TGTGCCTGGAGCCGGACAGGACACCAAGAGACCCAGTACTTC. Amino acid sequence: CAWSRTGHQETQYF.

At least ten counts were recorded for this clonotype. The rearrangement joins TRBV28 to TRBJ2-7, with D perhaps TRBD1 (6 bases). The germline V gene encodes CDR1 MDHEN and CDR2 SYDVKM. The length of the CDR3 is 14 residues. Trimming shortened V by 3 bases and J by 4 bases, and 13 bases separated the two germline ends. The CDR3 nucleotides read TGTGCCAGCAGTTTTGCAGGGGAAGTTTACGAGCAGTACTTC. It is translated as CASSFAGEVYEQYF.

This clonotype was detected many times. The chain joins TRBV11-2 to TRBJ2-2; TRBD1 matches 9 bases. CDR1 SGHAT and CDR2 FQNNGV come from the germline V gene. J was trimmed by 7 bases and V by 4 bases; bases with no gene match: 13. The CDR3 extends over 17 amino acids. The CDR3 sequence is CASSSYVYRGQIGELFF. The CDR3 DNA sequence: TGTGCCAGCAGCTCCTATGTCTACAGGGGGCAAATCGGGGAGCTGTTTTTT.

The chain is built from TRBV6-2 or TRBV6-3 and TRBJ1-3, with D tentatively TRBD1 (5 bases). The V and J ends lost 10 bases and 0 bases respectively, with 19 bases between them. Germline V lookup: CDR1 MNHEY, CDR2 SVGEGT. The CDR3 runs 16 residues. CDR3 amino acids: CATIRDSPLSGNTIYF. The CDR3 DNA sequence: TGTGCCACCATACGAGACAGCCCTCTCTCTGGAAACACCATATATTTT.

CDR3 amino acids: CASSETANNYGYTF. The CDR3 DNA reads TGTGCCAGCAGTGAGACAGCCAATAACTATGGCTACACCTTC. The chain recombines TRBV6-1 with TRBJ1-2; D possibly corresponds to TRBD1 (5 bases). Trimming cost V 3 bases and J 1 base, with 9 bases left between them. Germline V gene lookup returns CDR1 MNHNS and CDR2 SASEGT. The length of the CDR3 is 14 residues.

This clonotype was seen more than once but under ten times. V is TRBV4-2 and J is TRBJ2-7; the match to TRBD2 covers 8 bases. The ends lost 5 bases at V and 1 base at J; junction bases unmatched: 4. Germline lookup yields CDR1 LGHNA and CDR2 YNFKEQ. The CDR3 contains 14 residues. The CDR3 sequence is CASSSGGRSYEQYF. The CDR3 region has the DNA TGTGCCAGCAGCTCGGGCGGGAGGTCCTACGAGCAGTACTTC.

This clonotype was counted ten times or more. This chain links TRBV29-1 with TRBJ1-2; D is perhaps TRBD1 (6 bases). V lost 1 base and J 1 base, leaving 19 bases between the germline ends. This CDR3 is 17 amino acids long. CDR1 and CDR2 from the germline V gene are SQVTM and ANQGSEA. In DNA, the CDR3 is TGCAGCGTTGAAGGTTCAGTAGGGGGAATGCTTAACTATGGCTACACCTTC. It yields the protein CSVEGSVGGMLNYGYTF.

CDR3 region: CASSQGSAGGGGNEQFF. The CDR3 nucleotides are TGTGCCAGCAGCCAAGGATCAGCGGGAGGGGGGGGCAATGAGCAGTTCTTC. The V and J genes are TRBV4-2 and TRBJ2-1, with TRBD2 matching over 10 bases. The length of the CDR3 is 17 residues. The germline gives CDR1 LGHNA, CDR2 YNFKEQ. With 1 base clipped from V and 6 bases from J, the junction kept 9 bases outside the gene matches.

V and J are TRBV7-9 and TRBJ2-1; D gene uncertain. Per germline, CDR1 SEHNR and CDR2 FQNEAQ (reference sequence). This CDR3 spans 12 amino acids. The V end lost 3 bases, the J end lost 9 bases, and 9 bases lay between the germline ends. DNA of the CDR3: TGTGCCAGCAGCTTCCAAAGGCCTGAGCAGTTCTTC. This codes for CASSFQRPEQFF.

The CDR3 DNA reads TGCGCCAGCAGGGACCCGACGGTCGGGGAGACCCAGTACTTC. Translated: CASRDPTVGETQYF. The chain recombines TRBV5-1 with TRBJ2-5, with D hard to call. V lost 5 bases to trimming and J lost 5 bases, with 16 bases between them. There are 14 residues in the CDR3. CDR1 and CDR2 from the germline V gene are SGHRS and YFSETQ.

In its sample, this clonotype was seen many times. The chain has TRBV6-1 and TRBJ1-3; D gene uncertain. Between the trimmed V and J ends, which lost 6 bases and 0 bases, there was a span of 12 bases. From germline, CDR1 is MNHNS and CDR2 SASEGT. The CDR3 is made up of 15 amino acids. The CDR3 sequence: CASSPERRSGNTIYF. The DNA of the CDR3 is TGTGCCAGCAGCCCAGAACGGCGCTCTGGAAACACCATATATTTT.

The table lists this clonotype with many counts. V gene TRBV30 combines with J gene TRBJ2-2; D is unresolved. V lost 4 bases, J lost 1 base, and 4 bases lay in between. CDR1 and CDR2 from the germline V gene are GTSNPN and SVGIG (reference sequence). The CDR3 extends over 12 amino acids. The CDR3 DNA sequence: TGTGCCTGGAATGGGAACACCGGGGAGCTGTTTTTT. The encoded protein is CAWNGNTGELFF.